Listed below are T cell receptor beta chains from one sample, sequenced in a study of blood T cell repertoires in COVID-19. Assay used: immunoSEQ multiplex PCR; TCRdb lists only in-frame clones, some missing. The sample lists 150,000 to 250,000 clones, roughly 82% occurring once. Sequenced sample: PBMCs or T cells enriched from blood (not recorded which). The receptors originated from a man aged 35 to 55 who had recovered from COVID-19. The CDR3 runs from the conserved cysteine through the conserved F or W. The D gene is left open where the match is weak. Size is stated for part of the rows, as once, few or many counts, or as a class when the clone is expanded.

v_gene: TRBV4-2; abundance: .; d_gene: TRBD2; j_gene: TRBJ2-1; CDR3aa: CASSQTSGNSYNEQFF; CDR3nt: TGTGCCAGCAGCCAAACTAGCGGCAACTCCTACAATGAGCAGTTCTTC
v_gene: TRBV18; abundance: .; d_gene: .; j_gene: TRBJ2-2; CDR3aa: CASSPPSGGLNTGELFF; CDR3nt: TGTGCCAGCTCACCACCTTCCGGGGGGCTAAACACCGGGGAGCTGTTTTTT
v_gene: TRBV5-1; abundance: .; d_gene: .; j_gene: TRBJ2-7; CDR3aa: CASRPGLTTYEQYF; CDR3nt: TGCGCCAGCCGTCCGGGACTCACCACCTACGAGCAGTACTTC
v_gene: TRBV28; abundance: .; d_gene: TRBD1; j_gene: TRBJ1-5; CDR3aa: CASSTGQGYQPQHF; CDR3nt: TGTGCCAGCAGTACTGGACAGGGTTATCAGCCCCAGCATTTT
v_gene: TRBV28; abundance: .; d_gene: TRBD1; j_gene: TRBJ1-2; CDR3aa: CASSFPPSTGGYGYTF; CDR3nt: TGTGCCAGCAGTTTCCCACCTTCGACAGGGGGCTATGGCTACACCTTC
v_gene: TRBV7-8; abundance: few; d_gene: .; j_gene: TRBJ1-5; CDR3aa: CASRSRENQPQHF; CDR3nt: TGTGCCAGCAGGTCCAGGGAAAATCAGCCCCAGCATTTT
v_gene: TRBV5-1; abundance: .; d_gene: TRBD2; j_gene: TRBJ2-1; CDR3aa: CASSLMGLAGYNEQFF; CDR3nt: TGCGCCAGCAGCTTAATGGGGCTAGCGGGTTACAATGAGCAGTTCTTC
v_gene: TRBV19; abundance: once; d_gene: TRBD2; j_gene: TRBJ2-1; CDR3aa: CASSIARGSGRSGEQFF; CDR3nt: TGTGCCAGTAGTATAGCCCGGGGTAGCGGGAGATCGGGTGAGCAGTTCTTC
v_gene: TRBV5-4; abundance: .; d_gene: TRBD1; j_gene: TRBJ2-2; CDR3aa: CASSAKPPGQGTGELFF; CDR3nt: TGTGCCAGCAGCGCTAAACCACCGGGACAGGGCACCGGGGAGCTGTTTTTT
v_gene: TRBV5-4; abundance: .; d_gene: TRBD1; j_gene: TRBJ1-4; CDR3aa: CASSTYRGGGEKLFF; CDR3nt: TGTGCCAGCAGCACCTACAGGGGGGGCGGGGAAAAACTGTTTTTT
v_gene: TRBV11-2; abundance: .; d_gene: .; j_gene: TRBJ1-2; CDR3aa: CASSFGRGYGYTF; CDR3nt: TGTGCCAGCAGCTTTGGGCGTGGGTATGGCTACACCTTC
v_gene: TRBV19; abundance: .; d_gene: .; j_gene: TRBJ1-3; CDR3aa: CASSIGGEGGNTIYF; CDR3nt: TGTGCCAGTAGTATTGGCGGGGAGGGAGGAAACACCATATATTTT
v_gene: TRBV7-3; abundance: .; d_gene: .; j_gene: TRBJ1-1; CDR3aa: CATARGLNTEAFF; CDR3nt: TGTGCCACTGCCAGGGGTCTGAACACTGAAGCTTTCTTT
v_gene: TRBV7-9; abundance: .; d_gene: .; j_gene: TRBJ1-3; CDR3aa: CALAAFEGNTIYF; CDR3nt: TGTGCCCTTGCGGCATTCGAGGGAAACACCATATATTTT
v_gene: TRBV28; abundance: .; d_gene: .; j_gene: TRBJ2-6; CDR3aa: CASSLFLTSHRAGANVLTF; CDR3nt: TGTGCCAGCAGTTTGTTTCTAACCTCGCACAGGGCTGGGGCCAACGTCCTGACTTTC
v_gene: TRBV13; abundance: .; d_gene: .; j_gene: TRBJ1-6; CDR3aa: CASSFSGVTVSPLHF; CDR3nt: TGTGCCAGCAGCTTTTCGGGAGTTACGGTTTCACCCCTCCACTTT
v_gene: TRBV6-4; abundance: .; d_gene: TRBD1; j_gene: TRBJ1-2; CDR3aa: CASSDSGTGGAYGYTF; CDR3nt: TGTGCCAGCAGTGACTCCGGGACAGGGGGCGCGTATGGCTACACCTTC
v_gene: TRBV2; abundance: .; d_gene: TRBD2; j_gene: TRBJ2-1; CDR3aa: CASSEGLAGEAWQFF; CDR3nt: TGTGCCAGCAGTGAGGGACTAGCGGGAGAGGCATGGCAGTTCTTC
v_gene: TRBV20-1; abundance: once; d_gene: .; j_gene: TRBJ2-1; CDR3aa: CSAGRGDEQFF; CDR3nt: TGCAGTGCTGGGAGGGGGGATGAGCAGTTCTTC
v_gene: TRBV11-2; abundance: .; d_gene: TRBD2; j_gene: TRBJ2-3; CDR3aa: CASSWGGTDTQYF; CDR3nt: TGTGCCAGCAGCTGGGGGGGAACAGATACGCAGTATTTT
v_gene: TRBV27; abundance: .; d_gene: .; j_gene: TRBJ1-2; CDR3aa: CASSFANQYGYTF; CDR3nt: TGTGCCAGCAGTTTTGCGAACCAATATGGCTACACCTTC
v_gene: TRBV3-1/TRBV3-2; abundance: .; d_gene: TRBD1; j_gene: TRBJ1-5; CDR3aa: CASSDRDRNQPQHF; CDR3nt: TGTGCCAGCAGCGACAGGGACCGCAATCAGCCCCAGCATTTT
v_gene: TRBV4-3; abundance: .; d_gene: .; j_gene: TRBJ2-1; CDR3aa: CASSRGWTTYNEQFF; CDR3nt: TGCGCCAGCAGTCGCGGTTGGACAACCTACAATGAGCAGTTCTTC
v_gene: TRBV5-8; abundance: .; d_gene: TRBD1; j_gene: TRBJ1-4; CDR3aa: CASSLRGQVNEKLFF; CDR3nt: TGTGCCAGCAGCTTGCGGGGACAGGTTAATGAAAAACTGTTTTTT
v_gene: TRBV4-1; abundance: few; d_gene: .; j_gene: TRBJ2-5; CDR3aa: CASSSFTGRPETQYF; CDR3nt: TGCGCCAGCAGCTCCTTTACAGGGCGGCCAGAGACCCAGTACTTC
v_gene: TRBV7-3; abundance: .; d_gene: .; j_gene: TRBJ1-2; CDR3aa: CASSSSGGIGYTF; CDR3nt: TGTGCCAGCAGCTCAAGCGGTGGGATTGGCTACACCTTC
v_gene: TRBV19; abundance: .; d_gene: TRBD1; j_gene: TRBJ1-6; CDR3aa: CASSPGQGLSPLHF; CDR3nt: TGTGCCAGTAGTCCGGGACAGGGGCTATCACCCCTCCACTTT
v_gene: TRBV28; abundance: .; d_gene: .; j_gene: TRBJ1-2; CDR3aa: CASSLWDKNYGYTF; CDR3nt: TGTGCCAGCAGTTTATGGGACAAAAACTATGGCTACACCTTC
v_gene: TRBV5-1; abundance: once; d_gene: .; j_gene: TRBJ1-2; CDR3aa: CASSLSGRTNYGYTF; CDR3nt: TGCGCCAGCAGCTTGTCGGGAAGAACTAACTATGGCTACACCTTC
v_gene: TRBV25-1; abundance: .; d_gene: TRBD2; j_gene: TRBJ2-7; CDR3aa: CASRGGTYEQYF; CDR3nt: TGTGCCAGCAGGGGAGGGACCTACGAGCAGTACTTC
v_gene: TRBV27; abundance: .; d_gene: TRBD2; j_gene: TRBJ2-1; CDR3aa: CASRIGLADNYNEQFF; CDR3nt: TGTGCCAGCAGAATCGGACTAGCTGATAACTACAATGAGCAGTTCTTC
v_gene: TRBV7-2; abundance: .; d_gene: .; j_gene: TRBJ1-2; CDR3aa: CASSLQAQLYGYTF; CDR3nt: TGTGCCAGCAGCTTACAGGCACAGCTCTATGGCTACACCTTC
v_gene: TRBV20-1; abundance: .; d_gene: .; j_gene: TRBJ2-7; CDR3aa: CSTSQGREQYF; CDR3nt: TGCAGTACTTCACAGGGGAGGGAGCAGTACTTC
v_gene: TRBV10-3; abundance: .; d_gene: TRBD2; j_gene: TRBJ2-3; CDR3aa: CAISGRLAGGFDTQYF; CDR3nt: TGTGCCATCAGCGGCCGACTAGCGGGTGGTTTCGATACGCAGTATTTT
v_gene: TRBV20-1; abundance: .; d_gene: TRBD2; j_gene: TRBJ2-7; CDR3aa: CSASGVAGAATYEQYF; CDR3nt: TGCAGTGCTAGTGGGGTAGCGGGAGCCGCAACCTACGAGCAGTACTTC
v_gene: TRBV28; abundance: .; d_gene: .; j_gene: TRBJ2-3; CDR3aa: CASSYSLGTDTQYF; CDR3nt: TGTGCCAGCAGTTACAGTCTTGGCACAGATACGCAGTATTTT
v_gene: TRBV29-1; abundance: .; d_gene: TRBD2; j_gene: TRBJ2-2; CDR3aa: CSVEGVGASGSVTGELFF; CDR3nt: TGCAGCGTTGAAGGGGTGGGCGCTAGCGGGAGTGTAACCGGGGAGCTGTTTTTT
v_gene: TRBV7-9; abundance: .; d_gene: .; j_gene: TRBJ2-5; CDR3aa: CASSLWGGETQYF; CDR3nt: TGTGCCAGCAGCTTATGGGGCGGAGAGACCCAGTACTTC
v_gene: TRBV13; abundance: .; d_gene: .; j_gene: TRBJ2-1; CDR3aa: CASSLGGTQINDEQFF; CDR3nt: TGTGCCAGCAGCTTAGGCGGTACTCAAATAAACGATGAGCAGTTCTTC
v_gene: TRBV18; abundance: .; d_gene: .; j_gene: TRBJ2-7; CDR3aa: CASSPDTYLTYEQYF; CDR3nt: TGTGCCAGCTCGCCGGACACCTACCTTACCTACGAGCAGTACTTC
v_gene: TRBV5-1; abundance: .; d_gene: TRBD2; j_gene: TRBJ2-5; CDR3aa: CASSRLAGGEETQYF; CDR3nt: TGCGCCAGCAGTCGACTAGCGGGAGGGGAAGAGACCCAGTACTTC
v_gene: TRBV7-3; abundance: few; d_gene: .; j_gene: TRBJ2-6; CDR3aa: CASSPQASRSGANVLTF; CDR3nt: TGTGCCAGCAGCCCCCAGGCGAGTCGCTCTGGGGCCAACGTCCTGACTTTC
v_gene: TRBV4-1; abundance: .; d_gene: TRBD2; j_gene: TRBJ2-2; CDR3aa: CASSQRSQTSTAGELFF; CDR3nt: TGCGCCAGCAGCCAACGGTCCCAGACTAGCACCGCCGGGGAGCTGTTTTTT
v_gene: TRBV5-5; abundance: .; d_gene: .; j_gene: TRBJ2-2; CDR3aa: CASSLGQSTGELFF; CDR3nt: TGTGCCAGCAGCTTAGGACAGAGCACCGGGGAGCTGTTTTTT
v_gene: TRBV7-9; abundance: .; d_gene: .; j_gene: TRBJ1-1; CDR3aa: CASNLAGSNTEAFF; CDR3nt: TGTGCCAGCAATCTAGCGGGCTCGAACACTGAAGCTTTCTTT
v_gene: TRBV29-1; abundance: .; d_gene: .; j_gene: TRBJ2-3; CDR3aa: CSSTDRVATDTQYF; CDR3nt: TGCAGCTCCACCGACAGAGTAGCCACAGATACGCAGTATTTT
v_gene: TRBV5-1; abundance: .; d_gene: TRBD1; j_gene: TRBJ1-2; CDR3aa: CASSMTGAFYGYTF; CDR3nt: TGCGCCAGCAGCATGACAGGGGCCTTCTATGGCTACACCTTC
v_gene: TRBV2; abundance: .; d_gene: .; j_gene: TRBJ2-5; CDR3aa: CASPGTPRGETQYF; CDR3nt: TGTGCCAGCCCGGGGACTCCTCGGGGGGAGACCCAGTACTTC
v_gene: TRBV28; abundance: .; d_gene: .; j_gene: TRBJ1-2; CDR3aa: CASTAGSNGYTF; CDR3nt: TGTGCCAGTACGGCGGGGTCGAACGGCTACACCTTC
v_gene: TRBV28; abundance: .; d_gene: .; j_gene: TRBJ2-1; CDR3aa: CASTPTYNEQFF; CDR3nt: TGTGCCAGCACCCCCACATACAATGAGCAGTTCTTC
v_gene: TRBV7-8; abundance: .; d_gene: .; j_gene: TRBJ2-7; CDR3aa: CASSLEFARARGQYF; CDR3nt: TGTGCCAGCAGCTTAGAATTCGCAAGGGCCCGGGGGCAGTACTTC
v_gene: TRBV2; abundance: .; d_gene: .; j_gene: TRBJ1-5; CDR3aa: CASTSEGLGQPQHF; CDR3nt: TGTGCCAGCACTTCGGAGGGGCTCGGGCAGCCCCAGCATTTT
v_gene: TRBV6-2/TRBV6-3; abundance: few; d_gene: .; j_gene: TRBJ1-5; CDR3aa: CASTPGQGSQPQHF; CDR3nt: TGTGCCAGCACCCCGGGGCAGGGGAGTCAGCCCCAGCATTTT
v_gene: TRBV3-1/TRBV3-2; abundance: many; d_gene: .; j_gene: TRBJ1-3; CDR3aa: CASSQSQGSGNTIYF; CDR3nt: TGTGCCAGCAGCCAATCCCAGGGGTCTGGAAACACCATATATTTT